The 6 T cell receptor beta chains below all came from one sample that was sequenced in a study of T cell responses to AZD1222 COVID-19 vaccine. Profiled with immunoSEQ multiplex PCR; TCRdb holds only in-frame clones, not every one. Of around 78,000 clones in the sample, about nine tenths were seen once. The material was peripheral blood, obtained 28 days after the second AZD1222 dose. The receptors were gathered from an adult who received the AZD1222 COVID-19 vaccine.

The chain joins TRBV5-6 to TRBJ2-2, with D perhaps matching TRBD1 (5 bases). CDR1 SGHDT and CDR2 YYEEEE come from the germline V gene. This CDR3 has 14 amino acids. V was shortened by 1 base and J by 5 bases, with 9 bases between the two germline ends. Written as DNA, the CDR3 is TGTGCCAGCAGCTTGCAGGGTCGGACCGGGGAGCTGTTTTTT. Its translation: CASSLQGRTGELFF.

J is TRBJ2-7 and V is TRBV5-8, with 8 bases aligning to TRBD1. In germline, CDR1 is SGHTS, CDR2 YDEGEE. The CDR3 sequence is 14 residues long. With 4 bases clipped from V and 6 bases from J, the junction kept 9 bases outside the gene matches. The CDR3: CASSTGQGKAEQYF. The CDR3 nucleotides read TGTGCCAGCAGCACCGGACAGGGAAAGGCCGAGCAGTACTTC.

The V call is TRBV4-1, the J call TRBJ1-3; TRBD1 might be the D (5 bases). Germline V CDR1 and CDR2: MGHRA, YSYEKL. Trimming left V 1 base short and J 2 bases short, with 6 bases between. The CDR3 covers 14 residues. The CDR3 DNA reads TGCGCCAGCAGCCAAGGGGGGGCTGGAAACACCATATATTTT. Its translation: CASSQGGAGNTIYF.

In this sample, this clone turned up once. The chain employs TRBV6-4 and TRBJ2-3, with 13 bases identical to TRBD2. Germline values: CDR1 MRHNA, CDR2 SNTAGT. The CDR3 is 15 residues long. Trimming at V came to 5 bases and at J to 6 bases, leaving 5 bases not matched to a gene. The CDR3 bases are TGTGCCAGCAGTAAAGGGACTAGCGGGGCGGATACGCAGTATTTT. It translates to CASSKGTSGADTQYF.

V gene TRBV28 combines with J gene TRBJ2-5, with 7 bases matching TRBD2. The CDR3 is 14 amino acids. Unmatched junction bases numbered 14, after V lost 7 bases and J lost 9 bases. Germline loops: CDR1 MDHEN, CDR2 SYDVKM. For the CDR3, the DNA is TGTGCCAGCAATCCAATCGGGGCTCGGGGGGCCCAGTACTTC. Translation gives CASNPIGARGAQYF.

The chain couples TRBV12-5 to TRBJ2-1; TRBD1 agrees at 9 bases. Germline V lookup: CDR1 LGHNT, CDR2 FRNRAP. The CDR3 totals 15 residues. The V segment lost 0 bases and the J segment 3 bases; nucleotides outside the gene matches: 0. The CDR3 region is CASGLVGQGYNEQFF. The CDR3 bases are TGTGCTAGTGGTTTGGTGGGACAGGGCTACAATGAGCAGTTCTTC.